The TCR beta chain described here comes from a study of blood T cell repertoires in COVID-19. Study at large: T cells, B-cell-depleted T cells, or PBMCs provided the cDNA or gDNA that served as material.

Germline lookup yields CDR1 SGHTA and CDR2 FQGNSA. This CDR3 has 12 residues. The V and J ends lost 3 bases and 12 bases, in that order; junction bases with no gene match: 4. This clone was counted a few times. Original methodology: Nucleated cell counts were estimated from reference gene primer amplification. Sequencing used immunoSEQ multiplex PCR; TCRdb keeps in-frame clones, though not all of them. The V and J calls and clone size are taken from that table; D and trimming were inferred from the DNA. The sample lists about 320,000 clones; roughly nine tenths were seen once. The sequence derives from a woman aged 30 to 39 with COVID-19, enrolled during active disease. Source material: peripheral blood. The chain employs TRBV7-2 and TRBJ2-1; 8 nucleotides line up with TRBD2. The CDR3 DNA follows: TGTGCCAGCAGCTTTAGCGGGGTACGGCAGTTCTTC. Protein product: CASSFSGVRQFF. The full variable domain, its missing parts supplied by reference TRBV7-2 and TRBJ2-1, is GAGVSQSPSNKVTEKGKDVELRCDPISGHTALYWYRQSLGQGLEFLIYFQGNSAPDKSGLPSDRFSAERTGGSVSTLTIQRTQQEDSAVYLCASSFSGVRQFFGPGTRLTVL.